Below, 21 T cell receptor beta chains from the same sample are listed, as sequenced in a study of shared clonotypes between healthy human individuals. This table comes from immunoSEQ multiplex PCR, and its TCRdb copy is limited to in-frame clones, with some not included. The sample lists 800,000 to 950,000 clones, just over 95% seen once, with about 0.22% in the top ten. Positive CCR7 selection of CD45RO-negative cells yielded the naive CD8 cells, and terminally differentiated effector memory CD45RA+ cells were excluded. Sequencing input: naive CD8+ T cells sorted from blood. All receptors derive from a man aged 25 to 45 in good health.

The J gene is TRBJ2-1, the V gene TRBV28; TRBD1 aligns across 10 bases. There are 17 residues in the CDR3. Germline V gene data show CDR1 as MDHEN and CDR2 as SYDVKM. J lost 6 bases, V lost 5 bases, and 13 bases had no gene match. DNA of the CDR3: TGTGCCAGCAGTCCTCTATTCCGGGACAGGGGCTTCAATGAGCAGTTCTTC. Its translation: CASSPLFRDRGFNEQFF.

The chain links TRBV7-9 to TRBJ1-5, with 10 nucleotides matching TRBD1. Trimming cost V 5 bases and J 4 bases; bases outside gene matches: 5. This CDR3 is built from 15 residues. Germline CDR1 SEHNR, CDR2 FQNEAQ (reference sequence). In DNA form, the CDR3 reads TGTGCCAGCAGCCCATGGGGACAGGGGAATCAGCCCCAGCATTTT. This codes for CASSPWGQGNQPQHF.

This clone is a singleton in its sample. V is TRBV27 and J is TRBJ2-7; 14 bases map to TRBD2. The germline V gene encodes CDR1 MNHEY and CDR2 SMNVEV (reference sequence). V was clipped by 5 bases and J by 2 bases; unmatched bases: 5. CDR3 size: 16 residues. The CDR3 DNA sequence: TGTGCCAGCAGTCACCTGGGACTAGCGGGAGCCTACGAGCAGTACTTC. Translating gives CASSHLGLAGAYEQYF.

The chain recombines TRBV5-1 with TRBJ2-1; TRBD2 matches 7 bases. The CDR3 spans 17 residues. After removal of 4 bases from V and 2 bases from J, the junction contained 12 bases not matched to a gene. Germline V gene data show CDR1 as SGHRS and CDR2 as YFSETQ. The chain's CDR3 is CASSPPVSSGTYNEQFF. The CDR3 DNA is TGCGCCAGCAGCCCGCCGGTGTCGAGCGGGACCTACAATGAGCAGTTCTTC.

This chain uses TRBV7-9 with TRBJ2-7, with D perhaps matching TRBD1 (6 bases). The CDR3 has 17 residues. Per germline, CDR1 SEHNR and CDR2 FQNEAQ (reference sequence). V was pared by 6 bases and J by 2 bases, with 23 bases between. CDR3: CASSSPPSGVSTYEQYF. CDR3 DNA sequence: TGTGCCAGCAGTTCGCCCCCCTCAGGGGTGAGCACCTACGAGCAGTACTTC.

This clone was recorded once. Other DNA sequences from this sample encode an identical CDR3 as well. V and J are TRBV29-1 and TRBJ1-2; no clear D gene. This CDR3 has 12 residues. Looked up from germline, CDR1 is SQVTM and CDR2 is ANQGSEA. Trimming took off 0 bases at V and 4 bases at J, with 6 bases between the two ends. CDR3 nucleotides: TGCAGCGTTGAAGATCGGGGCTATGGCTACACCTTC. Translated, it gives CSVEDRGYGYTF.

The rearrangement links TRBV14 to TRBJ2-1; a weak D match, TRBD2 (6 bases). CDR1 and CDR2 (germline): SGHDN, FVKESK. V shed 4 bases and J shed 6 bases, with 22 bases lying between them. The CDR3 covers 17 residues. The CDR3 DNA sequence: TGTGCCAGCAGCCGAGGACTATCAGGTGATGGGGCCAATGAGCAGTTCTTC. It specifies CASSRGLSGDGANEQFF. Looking up the rest from reference TRBV14 and TRBJ2-1 gives the full variable domain: EAGVTQFPSHSVIEKGQTVTLRCDPISGHDNLYWYRRVMGKEIKFLLHFVKESKQDESGMPNNRFLAERTGGTYSTLKVQPAELEDSGVYFCASSRGLSGDGANEQFFGPGTRLTVL.

The chain uses TRBV5-6 and TRBJ2-1; 10 bases match TRBD2. The J segment lost 5 bases and the V segment lost 4 bases, leaving 9 bases of the junction unmatched. The CDR3 totals 16 residues. Germline lookup yields CDR1 SGHDT and CDR2 YYEEEE. The CDR3 reads CASSDRSGRADNEQFF. CDR3 coding DNA: TGTGCCAGCAGCGATAGAAGCGGGAGGGCGGACAATGAGCAGTTCTTC.

V gene TRBV5-5 combines with J gene TRBJ2-1; 7 nucleotides line up with TRBD1. Germline-derived CDR1 and CDR2 are SGHKS and YYEKEE (reference sequence). V shed 4 bases and J 4 bases; nucleotides not matched to a gene: 8. CDR3 size: 15 residues. The CDR3 loop reads CASSPFGTDYNEQFF. The CDR3 DNA reads as TGTGCCAGCAGCCCATTCGGGACAGATTACAATGAGCAGTTCTTC.

The V gene is TRBV5-4, the J gene TRBJ2-1, with 10 nucleotides matching TRBD2. The CDR3 has 18 residues. CDR1 is SGHNT and CDR2 is YYREEE in the germline V gene (reference sequence). The ends lost 4 bases at V and 6 bases at J; junction bases unmatched: 16. The CDR3 spells CASSPWGPGTSDPNEQFF. The CDR3 coding sequence is TGTGCCAGCAGCCCGTGGGGGCCCGGGACTAGCGACCCCAATGAGCAGTTCTTC.

The V call is TRBV4-1, the J call TRBJ2-1; 8 bases agree with TRBD2. Trimming removed 3 bases from V and 6 bases from J; junction bases left unmatched: 10. The CDR3 runs 16 residues. The germline gives CDR1 MGHRA, CDR2 YSYEKL. CDR3: CASSQLPGLVGNEQFF. For the CDR3, the DNA is TGCGCCAGCAGCCAGCTACCGGGACTAGTCGGCAATGAGCAGTTCTTC.

The chain has TRBV2 and TRBJ2-7; 12 nucleotides align to TRBD1. There are 18 residues in the CDR3. The V and J ends lost 2 bases and 5 bases, in that order; junction bases with no gene match: 13. CDR1 and CDR2 from the germline V gene are SNHLY and FYNNEI. Written as DNA, the CDR3 is TGTGCCAGCAGTGAAATACTGGAGCCGGGACAGGGGGCCGACGAGCAGTACTTC. As protein: CASSEILEPGQGADEQYF.

The chain uses TRBV25-1 and TRBJ2-3; D perhaps matches TRBD2 (6 bases). V was shortened by 4 bases and J by 6 bases, with 23 bases between the two germline ends. The germline V gene has CDR1 MGHDK and CDR2 SYGVNS. The CDR3 runs to 17 residues. CDR3 coding DNA: TGTGCCAGCAGTGTCCCGTCAGCGGGCCTGGAGTCGGATACGCAGTATTTT. Translation: CASSVPSAGLESDTQYF.

The chain has TRBV28 and TRBJ2-3; D is ambiguous. Germline CDR1 and CDR2: MDHEN and SYDVKM. Deletions cut 6 bases from V and 0 bases from J, with 13 bases between. The CDR3 length is 15 residues. Here the CDR3 DNA reads TGTGCCAGCAGCCGAACTCCGAGTAGCACAGATACGCAGTATTTT. Encoded protein: CASSRTPSSTDTQYF.

Of note for this clone: The same CDR3 is also encoded by other DNA sequences in this sample. The rearrangement links TRBV11-2 to TRBJ1-5, with 7 bases fitting TRBD1. Trimming cost V 3 bases and J 4 bases; bases outside gene matches: 3. CDR1 is SGHAT and CDR2 is FQNNGV in the germline V gene. The CDR3 runs to 14 residues. CDR3 sequence (DNA): TGTGCCAGCAGCTTGGGACAGACAAATCAGCCCCAGCATTTT. It is translated as CASSLGQTNQPQHF.

The chain is built from TRBV9 and TRBJ2-6; 8 nucleotides line up with TRBD1. Germline V CDR1 and CDR2: SGDLS, YYNGEE. CDR3 length: 14 residues. Trimming cost V 4 bases and J 11 bases; bases outside gene matches: 8. In nucleotides, the CDR3 is TGTGCCAGCAGCCCCGACGGGGACAGGTACGTCCTGACTTTC. Its protein product is CASSPDGDRYVLTF.

CDR3 bases: TGTGCCAGAAGCCTTGAGACCGGGGAGCTGTTTTTT. Translating gives CARSLETGELFF. This chain uses TRBV5-3 with TRBJ2-2; D not certain. TRBV5-3 is labeled an ORF, and its function is uncertain. The CDR3 covers 12 residues. V lost 4 bases to trimming and J lost 5 bases, with 6 bases between them.

This clone was found once. The chain has TRBV7-9 and TRBJ1-4; TRBD1 matches 7 bases. Looked up from germline, CDR1 is SEHNR and CDR2 is FQNEAQ (reference sequence). The CDR3 loop spans 15 amino acids. V was clipped by 6 bases and J by 6 bases; unmatched bases: 10. The CDR3 reads CASSGTVMLDEKLFF. CDR3 DNA sequence: TGTGCCAGCAGTGGGACAGTAATGTTGGATGAAAAACTGTTTTTT. The full variable domain, completed using reference TRBV7-9 and TRBJ1-4, is DTGVSQNPRHKITKRGQNVTFRCDPISEHNRLYWYRQTLGQGPEFLTYFQNEAQLEKSRLLSDRFSAERPKGSFSTLEIQRTEQGDSAMYLCASSGTVMLDEKLFFGSGTQLSVL.

The J gene is TRBJ1-1, the V gene TRBV15; D remains unclear. The CDR3 is 16 amino acids. V was trimmed by 0 bases and J by 0 bases, leaving 11 bases between them. Germline assignment: CDR1 LNHNV and CDR2 YYDKDF (reference sequence). CDR3 DNA sequence: TGTGCCACCAGCAGAGACTTCAGGAGCTTGAACACTGAAGCTTTCTTT. This encodes CATSRDFRSLNTEAFF.

This clone was recorded once. V usage is TRBV5-5 and J usage is TRBJ1-1, with D possibly being TRBD1 (5 bases). The CDR3 loop spans 15 amino acids. Germline loops: CDR1 SGHKS, CDR2 YYEKEE (reference sequence). V gave up 4 bases and J gave up 1 base, with 14 bases separating them. CDR3 sequence: CASSHREGPNTEAFF. The CDR3 DNA follows: TGTGCCAGCAGCCACAGAGAGGGGCCGAACACTGAAGCTTTCTTT.

The rearrangement uses TRBV25-1 and TRBJ2-7; D might be TRBD1 (6 bases). Germline CDR1 reads MGHDK; CDR2 reads SYGVNS. With 5 bases removed from V and 7 bases from J, the gap between germline ends came to 15 bases. This CDR3 is built from 13 residues. The CDR3 DNA is TGTGCCAGCAGTCTCGCCGGGACACGAGAGCAGTACTTC. It translates to CASSLAGTREQYF.